One sample yielded the 3 T cell receptor beta chains listed below, sequenced in a study of CD8+ T cells in alopecia areata. Isolated RNA was reverse transcribed into cDNA used as the sequencing template. TCRdb's copy holds only in-frame clones and misses some; the assay was immunoSEQ multiplex PCR. This table holds about 98,000 clones, around two fifths found once. Sequenced input: CD4+ T cells sorted from blood. The source of these receptors is a human donor with alopecia areata.

This clone was detected only a few times. The CDR3 reads CSASGRFSYEQYF. The CDR3 coding sequence is TGCAGCGCCTCGGGCCGGTTCTCCTACGAGCAGTACTTC. V usage is TRBV29-1 and J usage is TRBJ2-7, with D hard to call. Germline assignment: CDR1 SQVTM and CDR2 ANQGSEA. The V and J ends lost 7 bases and 0 bases respectively, with 13 bases between them. The CDR3 contains 13 residues.

The chain links TRBV19 to TRBJ2-7, with D perhaps TRBD2 (6 bases). Germline lookup yields CDR1 LNHDA and CDR2 SQIVND (reference sequence). This CDR3 contains 13 residues. Deletions cut 5 bases from V and 4 bases from J, with 12 bases between. The CDR3 region is CASSRGRRYEQYF. DNA of the CDR3: TGTGCCAGTAGTCGGGGGAGGCGATACGAGCAGTACTTC.

The chain combines TRBV14 with TRBJ2-3; D remains ambiguous. Trimming pared 6 bases from V and 4 bases from J, leaving 14 bases between. The germline CDR1 and CDR2 sequences are SGHDN and FVKESK. The CDR3 sequence is 14 residues long. Written as DNA, the CDR3 is TGTGCCAGCAGTCTTATCGGCGCGGCAGATACGCAGTATTTT. This codes for CASSLIGAADTQYF.